The TCR beta chain under discussion was sequenced for a study of cytomegalovirus exposure and HLA in healthy donors. CDR3 length equals 16 residues. Per the germline V gene, CDR1 is SGHKS and CDR2 is YYEKEE (reference sequence). Trimming took 0 bases from V and 0 from J, leaving 7 bases between them. Concerning this clone: Antigen: not known.

General study results and limits: According to the study, around 150 TCR beta chains were cytomegalovirus-associated. In an earlier analysis, most TCR beta V segments were productive about 87% or about 30% of the time.

Both 60 Vbeta primers and 13 Jbeta primers went into the PCR. Original data processing: An analysis that came later counted 60 million to 80 million unique TCR beta chains, approximately 10 million shared. Profiling relied on immunoSEQ multiplex PCR, and the TCRdb table lists in-frame clones only, not all of them. V and J calls and clone size come straight from that table; D and trimming were deduced from the DNA. In the table there are 85,000 to 130,000 clones, roughly 80% of which are singletons. The clonotype was recovered from a man in his sixties in good health and CMV-seronegative. Material: PBMCs. V usage is TRBV5-5 and J usage is TRBJ1-6; D gene uncertain. Written as DNA, the CDR3 is TGTGCCAGCAGCTTGGCGGGGAGCTCCTATAATTCACCCCTCCACTTT. It codes for CASSLAGSSYNSPLHF.